This record concerns one T cell receptor (beta chain) sequence. The sample comes from a study of shared clonotypes between healthy human individuals. Germline CDR1 is WNHNN and CDR2 is SYGVQD (reference sequence). The CDR3 is 14 amino acids. V was cut by 2 bases and J by 7 bases, with 9 bases left in between. Clones were sequenced by immunoSEQ multiplex PCR, and TCRdb holds only the in-frame ones, with some missing. The repertoire holds roughly 640,000 clones, 74% seen once, with over 1.5% in the top ten. The V call is TRBV10-1, the J call TRBJ1-6; D perhaps matches TRBD1 (5 bases). This clonotype was obtained from a woman aged 25-40 years in good health. The source material was memory CD4+ T cells sorted from blood. Subset in this sample: CD45RA-negative fraction. The CDR3 loop is CASSEQGWNSPLHF. CDR3 bases: TGCGCCAGCAGTGAGCAGGGTTGGAATTCACCCCTCCACTTT.